Given below is one T cell receptor beta chain in context. The antigen remains unidentified. In the same sample, other DNA sequences code for this CDR3. The data derive from a study of shared clonotypes between healthy human individuals. Findings and caveats of the study: Researchers found naive subsets generally carried larger estimated richness than memory subsets.

The assay ran at deep level. Generated by immunoSEQ multiplex PCR, the TCRdb table keeps only in-frame clones and is missing some. The sample lists 2 million to 3 million clones, 93% occurring once. Looked up from germline, CDR1 is SGHTA and CDR2 is FQGNSA. The V gene end was trimmed by 5 bases and the J gene end by 3 bases; junction bases not matched to a gene: 4. This CDR3 is 14 amino acids long. The clonotype originates from a young man in good health. Some clones in this sample may be carry-over from other donors' samples. This rearrangement joins TRBV7-2 to TRBJ2-1; 7 nucleotides line up with TRBD2. The sample was naive CD4+ T cells from PBMCs. Subset: CD45RA+ positively selected. CDR3 sequence: CASSLGLVYNEQFF. The CDR3 region has the DNA TGTGCCAGCAGCCTTGGACTAGTCTACAATGAGCAGTTCTTC.